This T cell receptor beta chain emerged from a study of T-cell memory formation after mild COVID-19. The overall study: TCR clusters were mostly confined to one donor each.

Germline values: CDR1 MNHEY, CDR2 SVGEGT. Trimming cost V 5 bases and J 7 bases, with 17 bases left between them. CDR3 size: 14 residues. Via MiXCR, TCRdb re-called the 5' RACE reads, giving one row per CDR3 protein. Among 240,000 or so distinct CDR3 sequences listed, approximately 9% were seen once. The sample was PBMCs or a T cell subset sorted from them (not recorded which). The receptor comes from a man aged 18 to 35 who had mild COVID-19 (a few samples of this study predate the infection). Cell type and time point are not known. The chain employs TRBV6-2 or TRBV6-3 and TRBJ2-5, with a weak D call TRBD1 (5 bases). CDR3 DNA sequence: TGTGCCAGCAGTGACCCGCGACAGATGTGGACCCAGTACTTC. Translation gives CASSDPRQMWTQYF.